The T cell receptor (beta chain) described here comes from a study of blood T cell repertoires in COVID-19. Whole-study context: Donors in the United States, Italy and Spain gave samples during acute or convalescent COVID-19.

TCRdb's table, derived via immunoSEQ multiplex PCR, lists solely in-frame clones and lacks some. This table has about 380,000 clones, around nine tenths appearing once. Enrollees, roughly 18 to 89 years old, lived in about two dozen US areas. Clinical histories supplied by participants themselves formed the basis of cohort assignment. V lost 8 bases and J 4 bases, leaving 14 bases between the germline ends. Germline CDR1 MNHEY, CDR2 SVGAGI. The CDR3 loop spans 13 amino acids. The rearrangement links TRBV6-5 to TRBJ1-2; no firm D call. Sequences were obtained from PBMCs or T cells enriched from blood (not recorded which). This clonotype was obtained from a woman younger than 35 who had recovered from COVID-19. The CDR3 bases are TGTGCCAGCCGGGATGTAGGATCCTATGGCTACACCTTC. Translating it yields CASRDVGSYGYTF.